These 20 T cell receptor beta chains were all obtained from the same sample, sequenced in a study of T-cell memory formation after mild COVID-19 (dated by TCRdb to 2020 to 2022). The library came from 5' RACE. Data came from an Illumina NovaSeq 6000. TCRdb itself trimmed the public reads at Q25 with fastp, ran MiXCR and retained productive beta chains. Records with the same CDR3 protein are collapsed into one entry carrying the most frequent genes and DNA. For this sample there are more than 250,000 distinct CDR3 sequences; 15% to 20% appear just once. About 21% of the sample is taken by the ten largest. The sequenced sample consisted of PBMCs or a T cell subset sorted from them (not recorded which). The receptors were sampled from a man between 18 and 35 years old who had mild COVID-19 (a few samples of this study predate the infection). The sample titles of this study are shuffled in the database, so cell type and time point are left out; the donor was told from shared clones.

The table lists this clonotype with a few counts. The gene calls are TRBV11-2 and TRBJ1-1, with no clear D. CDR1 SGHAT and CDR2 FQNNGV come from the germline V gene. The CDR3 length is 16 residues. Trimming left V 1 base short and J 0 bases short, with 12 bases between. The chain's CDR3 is CASSLGPVQVNTEAFF. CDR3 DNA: TGTGCCAGCAGCTTAGGCCCGGTCCAGGTGAACACTGAAGCTTTCTTT.

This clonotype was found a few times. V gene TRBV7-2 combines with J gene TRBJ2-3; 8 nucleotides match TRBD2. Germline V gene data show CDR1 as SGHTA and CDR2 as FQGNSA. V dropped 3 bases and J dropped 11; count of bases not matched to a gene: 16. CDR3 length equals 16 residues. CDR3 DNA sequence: TGTGCCAGCAGCTTGGGACTAGGAACAGATGGGGAAGAGCAGTATTTT. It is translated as CASSLGLGTDGEEQYF.

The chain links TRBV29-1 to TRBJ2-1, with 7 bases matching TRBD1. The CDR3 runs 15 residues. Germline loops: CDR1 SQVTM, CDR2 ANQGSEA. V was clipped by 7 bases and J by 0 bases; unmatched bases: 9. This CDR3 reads CSAQTGLGSYNEQFF. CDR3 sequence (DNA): TGCAGCGCGCAGACAGGGTTGGGCTCCTACAATGAGCAGTTCTTC.

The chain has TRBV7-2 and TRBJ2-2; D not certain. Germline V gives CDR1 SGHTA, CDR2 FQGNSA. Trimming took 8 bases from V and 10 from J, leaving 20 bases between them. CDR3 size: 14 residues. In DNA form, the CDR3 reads TGTGCCAGCGAACCGGCCTACCCCGACGAGGAGCTGTTTTTT. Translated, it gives CASEPAYPDEELFF.

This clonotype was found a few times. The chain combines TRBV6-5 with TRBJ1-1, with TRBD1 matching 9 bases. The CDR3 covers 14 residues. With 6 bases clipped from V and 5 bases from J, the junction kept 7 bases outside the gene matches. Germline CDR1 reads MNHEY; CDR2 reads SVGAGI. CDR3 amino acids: CASSRQGGYTEAFF. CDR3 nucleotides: TGTGCCAGCAGCCGACAGGGGGGGTATACTGAAGCTTTCTTT.

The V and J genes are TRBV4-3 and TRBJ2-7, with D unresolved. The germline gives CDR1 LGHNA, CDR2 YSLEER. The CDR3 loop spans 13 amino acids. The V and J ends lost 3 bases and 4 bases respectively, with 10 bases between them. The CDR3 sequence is CASSQERYYEQYF. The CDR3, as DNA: TGCGCCAGCAGCCAGGAAAGGTATTACGAGCAGTACTTC.

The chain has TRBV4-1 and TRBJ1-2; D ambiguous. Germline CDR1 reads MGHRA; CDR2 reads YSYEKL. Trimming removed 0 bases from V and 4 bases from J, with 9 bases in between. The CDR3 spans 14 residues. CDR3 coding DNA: TGCGCCAGCAGCCAAGAAAGGTATTCCTATGGCTACACCTTC. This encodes CASSQERYSYGYTF.

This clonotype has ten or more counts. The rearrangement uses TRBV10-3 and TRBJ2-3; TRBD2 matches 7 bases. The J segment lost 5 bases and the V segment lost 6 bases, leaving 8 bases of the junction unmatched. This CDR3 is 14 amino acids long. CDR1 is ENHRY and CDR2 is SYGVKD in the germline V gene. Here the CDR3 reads CAIRSGPGGDTQYF. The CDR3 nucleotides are TGTGCCATCAGGAGCGGGCCGGGAGGAGATACGCAGTATTTT.

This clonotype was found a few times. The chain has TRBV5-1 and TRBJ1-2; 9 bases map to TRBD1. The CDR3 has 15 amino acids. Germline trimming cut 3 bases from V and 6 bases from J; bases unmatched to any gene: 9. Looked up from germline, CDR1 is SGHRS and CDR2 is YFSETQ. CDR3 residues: CASSSIGQGFDGYTF. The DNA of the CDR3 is TGCGCCAGCAGCTCGATAGGACAGGGGTTCGATGGCTACACCTTC. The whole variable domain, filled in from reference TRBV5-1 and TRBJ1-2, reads KAGVTQTPRYLIKTRGQQVTLSCSPISGHRSVSWYQQTPGQGLQFLFEYFSETQRNKGNFPGRFSGRQFSNSRSEMNVSTLELGDSALYLCASSSIGQGFDGYTFGSGTRLTVV.

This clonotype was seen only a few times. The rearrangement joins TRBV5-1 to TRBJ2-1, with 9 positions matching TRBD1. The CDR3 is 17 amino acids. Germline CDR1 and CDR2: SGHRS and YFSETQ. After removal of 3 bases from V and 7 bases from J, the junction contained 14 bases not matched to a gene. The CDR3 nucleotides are TGCGCCAGCAGCTCCAGCCCCGGGACAGGGTTAGAGAATGAGCAGTTCTTC. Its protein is CASSSSPGTGLENEQFF.

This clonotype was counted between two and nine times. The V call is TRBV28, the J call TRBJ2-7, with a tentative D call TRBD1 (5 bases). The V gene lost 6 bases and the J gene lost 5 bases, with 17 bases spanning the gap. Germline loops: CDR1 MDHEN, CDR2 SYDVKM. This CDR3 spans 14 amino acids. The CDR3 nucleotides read TGTGCCAGCAGCACCGGAGCAGGGAAAGACGAGCAGTACGTC. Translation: CASSTGAGKDEQYV.

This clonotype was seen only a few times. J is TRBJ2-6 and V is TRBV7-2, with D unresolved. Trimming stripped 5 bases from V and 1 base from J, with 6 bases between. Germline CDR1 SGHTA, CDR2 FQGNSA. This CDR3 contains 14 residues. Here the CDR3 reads CASSPTSGANVLTF. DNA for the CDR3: TGTGCCAGCAGCCCGACTTCTGGGGCCAACGTCCTGACTTTC.

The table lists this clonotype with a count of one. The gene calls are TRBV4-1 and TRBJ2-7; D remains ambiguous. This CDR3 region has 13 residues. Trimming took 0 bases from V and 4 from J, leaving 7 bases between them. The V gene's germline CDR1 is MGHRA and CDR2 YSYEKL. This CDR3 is CASSQDGFYEQYF. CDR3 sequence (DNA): TGCGCCAGCAGCCAAGATGGCTTTTACGAGCAGTACTTC.

The DNA for the CDR3 is TGTGCCAGCAGCTGGCCAGCGGAACAGACCCAGTACTTC. Its translation is CASSWPAEQTQYF. The rearrangement links TRBV7-9 to TRBJ2-5, with a tentative D call TRBD2 (5 bases). CDR1 SEHNR and CDR2 FQNEAQ come from the germline V gene (reference sequence). The CDR3 runs to 13 residues. V shed 4 bases and J shed 6 bases, with 12 bases lying between them. Full variable domain (rest looked up from reference TRBV7-9 and TRBJ2-5): DTGVSQNPRHKITKRGQNVTFRCDPISEHNRLYWYRQTLGQGPEFLTYFQNEAQLEKSRLLSDRFSAERPKGSFSTLEIQRTEQGDSAMYLCASSWPAEQTQYFGPGTRLLVL.

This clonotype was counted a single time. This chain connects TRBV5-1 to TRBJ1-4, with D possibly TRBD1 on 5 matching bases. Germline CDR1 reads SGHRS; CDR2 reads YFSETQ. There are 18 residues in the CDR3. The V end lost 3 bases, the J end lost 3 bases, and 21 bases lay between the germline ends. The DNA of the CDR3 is TGCGCCAGCAGCTGGGGCCCGACAGAGAGATCAGCTAATGAAAAACTGTTTTTT. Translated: CASSWGPTERSANEKLFF.

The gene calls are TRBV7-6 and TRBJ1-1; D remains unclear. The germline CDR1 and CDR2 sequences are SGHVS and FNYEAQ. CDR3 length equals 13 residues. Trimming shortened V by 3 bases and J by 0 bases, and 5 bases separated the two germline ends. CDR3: CASSFQMNTEAFF. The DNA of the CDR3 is TGTGCCAGCAGCTTTCAGATGAACACTGAAGCTTTCTTT.

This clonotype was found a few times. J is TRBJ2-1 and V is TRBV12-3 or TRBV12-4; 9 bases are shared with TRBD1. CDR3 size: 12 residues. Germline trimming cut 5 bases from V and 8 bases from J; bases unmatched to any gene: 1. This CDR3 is CASSGTGHEQFF. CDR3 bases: TGTGCCAGCAGTGGGACAGGGCATGAGCAGTTCTTC.

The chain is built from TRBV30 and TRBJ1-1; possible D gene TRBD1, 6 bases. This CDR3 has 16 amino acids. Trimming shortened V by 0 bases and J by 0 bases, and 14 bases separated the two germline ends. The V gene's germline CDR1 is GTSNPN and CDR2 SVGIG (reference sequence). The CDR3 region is CAWSVRGAKMNTEAFF. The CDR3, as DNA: TGTGCCTGGAGTGTACGGGGGGCAAAGATGAACACTGAAGCTTTCTTT.

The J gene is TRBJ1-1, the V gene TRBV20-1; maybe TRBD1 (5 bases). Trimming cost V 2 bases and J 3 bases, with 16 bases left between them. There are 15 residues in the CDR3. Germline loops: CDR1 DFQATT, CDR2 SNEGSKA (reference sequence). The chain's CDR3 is CSARRAGRDYTEAFF. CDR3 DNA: TGCAGTGCTAGAAGGGCCGGACGGGACTACACTGAAGCTTTCTTT.

CDR3 residues: CAISEVGDYEQYF. The CDR3, as DNA: TGTGCCATCAGTGAAGTGGGGGACTACGAGCAGTACTTC. The chain couples TRBV10-3 to TRBJ2-7; D may match TRBD1 or TRBD2 (5 bases each). CDR1 is ENHRY and CDR2 is SYGVKD in the germline V gene. The CDR3 sequence is 13 residues long. V lost 3 bases and J lost 3, with 9 bases in between.